A single sample is the source of the 15 T cell receptor beta chains below, sequenced in a study of breast tumors, draining lymph nodes, adjacent tissues. TCRdb itself ran the multiplex PCR reads through MiXCR, one entry per CDR3 protein. Of about 230,000 distinct CDR3 sequences in the sample, about 34% are singletons; the top ten hold roughly 1.5%. Axillary draining lymph nodes of breast cancer patients supplied the node samples. Sequenced material: axillary lymph node tissue. The receptors derive from a female donor with breast cancer. Some clones in this sample may be carry-over from other donors' samples.

As to this clonotype: A much larger clone lies one base from this, so it may be a read error. J is TRBJ1-2 and V is TRBV2; 8 bases agree with TRBD1. Germline CDR1 is SNHLY and CDR2 is FYNNEI. The CDR3 consists of 16 residues. The CDR3 spells CAGSPKTGGTNYGYTF. DNA of the CDR3: TGTGCCGGCAGTCCCAAAACAGGGGGGACTAACTATGGCTACACCTTC.

This clonotype was found many times. The chain couples TRBV5-5 to TRBJ2-3; D could derive from TRBD1 or TRBD2 (7 bases each). Germline lookup yields CDR1 SGHKS and CDR2 YYEKEE (reference sequence). Deletions cut 4 bases from V and 6 bases from J, with 18 bases between. This CDR3 contains 15 residues. CDR3 region: CASSQDRTREDTQYF. The DNA for the CDR3 is TGTGCCAGCAGCCAGGACAGGACGCGGGAGGATACGCAGTATTTT.

This clonotype was recorded many times. This may arise from a read error, as a much more abundant clone is one base away. The chain recombines TRBV7-2 with TRBJ2-5, with 8 bases identical to TRBD2. This CDR3 is built from 15 residues. The germline V gene has CDR1 SGHTA and CDR2 FQGNSA. This CDR3 is CASSRGGTIQETQHF. The CDR3 nucleotides read TGTGCCAGCAGCCGCGGGGGGACAATACAAGAGACCCAGCACTTC.

This clonotype was observed many times. The chain carries TRBV6-2 or TRBV6-3 and TRBJ2-7; 12 bases match TRBD2. The CDR3 is 17 amino acids. Germline values: CDR1 MNHEY, CDR2 SVGEGT. V dropped 2 bases and J dropped 1; count of bases not matched to a gene: 6. The CDR3 DNA sequence: TGTGCCAGCAGTTACCATAGACTAGCGGGAGTTTCCTACGAGCAGTACTTC. It is translated as CASSYHRLAGVSYEQYF.

On this clonotype itself: No conserved phenylalanine or tryptophan is present at the end of the CDR3, so a read error is the likely explanation. This rearrangement joins TRBV7-9 to TRBJ2-7, with 8 bases lining up with TRBD2. The CDR3 length is 13 residues. The germline gives CDR1 SEHNR, CDR2 FQNEAQ (reference sequence). CDR3 in amino acids: CASSFGGAYEQYS. CDR3 in DNA: TGCGCCAGCAGCTTCGGGGGGGCCTACGAGCAGTACTCC.

CDR3 DNA: TGTGCCAGCAGTGTAATAGCGCCCGGGGCTCTGTCTTCTGGGGCCAACGTCCTGACTTTC. It is translated as CASSVIAPGALSSGANVLTF. This chain joins TRBV2 and TRBJ2-6; D possibly matches TRBD1 or TRBD2 (5 bases each). The V end lost 4 bases, the J end lost 1 base, and 23 bases lay between the germline ends. Looked up from germline, CDR1 is SNHLY and CDR2 is FYNNEI. The CDR3 extends over 20 amino acids. Complete variable domain (other parts from reference TRBV2 and TRBJ2-6): EPEVTQTPSHQVTQMGQEVILRCVPISNHLYFYWYRQILGQKVEFLVSFYNNEISEKSEIFDDQFSVERPDGSNFTLKIRSTKLEDSAMYFCASSVIAPGALSSGANVLTFGAGSRLTVL.

This rearrangement joins TRBV9 to TRBJ1-2; D is unclear. Trimming cost V 2 bases and J 14 bases, with 13 bases left between them. This CDR3 is 11 amino acids long. From germline, CDR1 is SGDLS and CDR2 YYNGEE. DNA of the CDR3: TGTGCCAGCAGCGTGGCAGGCAAAATAACCTTC. It specifies CASSVAGKITF. Looking up the rest from reference TRBV9 and TRBJ1-2 gives the full variable domain: DSGVTQTPKHLITATGQRVTLRCSPRSGDLSVYWYQQSLDQGLQFLIQYYNGEERAKGNILERFSAQQFPDLHSELNLSSLELGDSALYFCASSVAGKITFGSGTRLTVV.

This clonotype was seen repeatedly, ten times or more. Compared with germline, one end of the junction differs, possibly owing to a read error. The rearrangement uses TRBV7-2 and TRBJ2-5; possibly TRBD1 for D (5 bases). Looked up from germline, CDR1 is SGHTA and CDR2 is FQGNSA. This CDR3 is 14 amino acids long. In DNA form, the CDR3 reads TGTGCTAGCAGCTTGGCAGGGCAAAAAGAGACCCAGTACTTC. Amino acids: CASSLAGQKETQYF.

This CDR3 is CASSPERAGSGNTIYF. In DNA form, the CDR3 reads TGTGCCAGCAGTCCTGAACGGGCCGGCTCTGGAAACACCATATATTTT. The J gene is TRBJ1-3, the V gene TRBV6-1; D is unresolved. This CDR3 region has 16 residues. V was shortened by 5 bases and J by 0 bases, with 14 bases between the two germline ends. CDR1 MNHNS and CDR2 SASEGT come from the germline V gene.

This clonotype came up many times. The chain joins TRBV5-5 to TRBJ1-3; D is uncertain. Trimming left V 1 base short and J 8 bases short, with 16 bases between. Germline CDR1 SGHKS, CDR2 YYEKEE (reference sequence). There are 15 residues in the CDR3. The CDR3 nucleotides are TGTGCCAGCAGCTTGCACAGAGGCCAGCGGGACACCATATATTTT. Translation gives CASSLHRGQRDTIYF.

J is TRBJ2-5 and V is TRBV15; the match to TRBD2 covers 12 bases. Germline lookup yields CDR1 LNHNV and CDR2 YYDKDF (reference sequence). The CDR3 length is 14 residues. Losses at the gene ends were 3 bases for V and 5 bases for J; bases not matched to a gene: 1. The CDR3 coding sequence is TGTGCCACCAGCAGTCTAGCGGGAGGGGAGACCCAGTACTTC. Its translation: CATSSLAGGETQYF. Drawing the rest from reference TRBV15 and TRBJ2-5, the complete variable domain is DAMVIQNPRYQVTQFGKPVTLSCSQTLNHNVMYWYQQKSSQAPKLLFHYYDKDFNNEADTPDNFQSRRPNTSFCFLDIRSPGLGDTAMYLCATSSLAGGETQYFGPGTRLLVL.

The chain is built from TRBV6-1 and TRBJ2-5; 8 bases match TRBD2. The CDR3 sequence is 14 residues long. Trimming at V came to 2 bases and at J to 5 bases, leaving 4 bases not matched to a gene. The V gene's germline CDR1 is MNHNS and CDR2 SASEGT. The CDR3 DNA reads as TGTGCCAGCAGTGAATCGATAGCGGGGGAGACCCAGTACTTC. This codes for CASSESIAGETQYF.

This clonotype was seen ten or more times. The chain employs TRBV19 and TRBJ2-3; 11 nucleotides agree with TRBD2. The CDR3 covers 16 residues. J gave up 4 bases and V 5 bases, and 8 bases lay outside the gene matches. The germline CDR1 and CDR2 sequences are LNHDA and SQIVND (reference sequence). The CDR3 DNA follows: TGTGCCAGTAGTGGATCTCCGGGACTAGCGGCAGATACGCAGTATTTT. Translated, it gives CASSGSPGLAADTQYF. The whole variable domain, filled in from reference TRBV19 and TRBJ2-3, reads DGGITQSPKYLFRKEGQNVTLSCEQNLNHDAMYWYRQDPGQGLRLIYYSQIVNDFQKGDIAEGYSVSREKKESFPLTVTSAQKNPTAFYLCASSGSPGLAADTQYFGPGTRLTVL.

This clonotype appeared many times. The rearrangement links TRBV20-1 to TRBJ2-5; D unclear. Germline CDR1 is DFQATT and CDR2 is SNEGSKA (reference sequence). This CDR3 contains 11 residues. Trimming left V 6 bases short and J 2 bases short, with 7 bases between. DNA of the CDR3: TGCAGTGCCTCCCAGCAAGAGACCCAGTACTTC. Translating it yields CSASQQETQYF.

This clonotype was seen many times. DNA for the CDR3: TGTGCCAGCTCACAGTCGGGACAGGGGAACTATGGCTACACCTTC. Translating gives CASSQSGQGNYGYTF. The chain recombines TRBV18 with TRBJ1-2; 10 bases align to TRBD1. The CDR3 has 15 amino acids. Germline V lookup: CDR1 KGHSH, CDR2 LQKENI. V gave up 4 bases and J gave up 2 bases; unmatched junction bases: 4.